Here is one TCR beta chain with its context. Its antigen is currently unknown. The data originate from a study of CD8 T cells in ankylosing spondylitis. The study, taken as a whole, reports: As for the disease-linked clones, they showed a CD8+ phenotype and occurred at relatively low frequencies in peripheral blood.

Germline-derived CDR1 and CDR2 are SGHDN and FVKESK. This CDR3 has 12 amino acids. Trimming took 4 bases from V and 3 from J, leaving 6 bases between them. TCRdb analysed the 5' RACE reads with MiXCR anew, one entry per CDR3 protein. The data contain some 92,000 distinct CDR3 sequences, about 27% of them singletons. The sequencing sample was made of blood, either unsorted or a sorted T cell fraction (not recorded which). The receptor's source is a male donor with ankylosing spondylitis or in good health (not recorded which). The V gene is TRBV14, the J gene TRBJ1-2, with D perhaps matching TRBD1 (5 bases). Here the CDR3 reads CASSPGDYGYTF. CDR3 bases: TGTGCCAGCAGCCCGGGGGACTATGGCTACACCTTC.